This is a list of T cell receptor beta chains from one sample in a study of response to subunit inactivated influenza vaccine. TCRdb re-called the RT-PCR reads through MiXCR, storing one row per CDR3 protein. The sample lists some 500,000 distinct CDR3 sequences, about 17% occurring once. This sample comprised CD4+ T cells sorted from PBMCs, obtained less than 30 months after vaccination. These receptors originate from a man aged 45-69 years who received an inactivated influenza vaccine. Each CDR3 is given with its conserved first and last residue. D genes are given only for firm matches. Clone size is not always given. Where it is, it says once, few, many or a class for expanded clones.

v_call	j_call	clone_size	d_call	cdr3_aa	cdr3_nt
TRBV25-1	TRBJ1-1	few	NA	CASSSPFEAFF	TGTGCCAGCAGTAGCCCCTTTGAAGCTTTCTTT
TRBV28	TRBJ2-1	many	TRBD2	CASSLAGATYNEQFF	TGTGCCAGCAGTCTAGCGGGAGCTACCTACAATGAGCAGTTCTTC
TRBV3-1	TRBJ2-3	NA	NA	CASSRGTWGTDTQYF	TGTGCCAGCAGCCGGGGGACTTGGGGCACAGATACGCAGTATTTT
TRBV23-1	TRBJ2-4	few	NA	CASSPSRNIQYF	TGCGCCAGCAGTCCGAGCAGAAACATTCAGTACTTC
TRBV20-1	TRBJ2-7	many	NA	CSAETGSPYEQYF	TGCAGTGCGGAAACAGGGAGCCCCTACGAGCAGTACTTC
TRBV12-3/TRBV12-4	TRBJ2-3	NA	NA	CASSLHADTQYF	TGTGCCAGCAGTTTGCATGCAGATACGCAGTATTTT
TRBV7-9	TRBJ2-3	few	TRBD1	CASSLNQGAVADTQYF	TGTGCCAGCAGCTTAAACCAGGGGGCAGTCGCAGATACGCAGTATTTT
TRBV7-9	TRBJ1-1	many	NA	CASSRGAGADTEAFF	TGTGCCAGCAGCCGAGGGGCCGGGGCCGACACTGAAGCTTTCTTT
TRBV6-5	TRBJ2-1	few	TRBD2	CASSYSSGGRYNEQFF	TGTGCCAGCAGTTACTCCAGCGGGGGCCGATACAATGAGCAGTTCTTC
TRBV3-1	TRBJ2-3	few	NA	CASSQAMTSGAQYF	TGTGCCAGCAGCCAAGCTATGACCTCCGGCGCGCAGTATTTT
TRBV12-3/TRBV12-4	TRBJ2-6	few	NA	CASGQAGANVLTF	TGTGCCAGCGGGCAGGCTGGGGCCAACGTCCTGACTTTC
TRBV4-2	TRBJ2-1	NA	TRBD2	CASSQEPAGGYNEQFF	TGTGCCAGCAGCCAAGAACCAGCGGGGGGTTACAATGAGCAGTTCTTC
TRBV5-6	TRBJ2-1	NA	NA	CASSNVWGSSYNEQFF	TGTGCCAGCAGCAATGTATGGGGTAGCTCCTACAATGAGCAGTTCTTC
TRBV6-2/TRBV6-3	TRBJ2-7	few	NA	CASSYTGTYEQYF	TGTGCCAGCAGTTACACTGGAACCTACGAGCAGTACTTC
TRBV6-2/TRBV6-3	TRBJ2-1	NA	TRBD2	CASSYPSGTFNEQFF	TGTGCCAGCAGTTACCCTAGCGGGACTTTCAATGAGCAGTTCTTC
TRBV5-1	TRBJ2-2	many	NA	CASSFDRQTGELFF	TGCGCCAGCAGCTTCGACAGGCAGACCGGGGAGCTGTTTTTT
TRBV7-8	TRBJ2-3	NA	TRBD2	CASSFRSGGARDTQYF	TGTGCCAGCAGCTTCCGAAGCGGGGGGGCCAGAGATACGCAGTATTTT
TRBV24-1	TRBJ2-5	NA	TRBD2	CATSDPRLAGGETQYF	TGTGCCACCAGTGATCCCCGCCTAGCGGGAGGAGAGACCCAGTACTTC
TRBV18	TRBJ1-2	few	NA	CASSRNYRANYGYTF	TGTGCCAGCTCACGCAACTACAGGGCCAACTATGGCTACACCTTC
TRBV4-3	TRBJ2-5	many	NA	CASSQDYQETQYF	TGCGCCAGCAGCCAAGACTACCAAGAGACCCAGTACTTC
TRBV12-3/TRBV12-4	TRBJ2-5	NA	NA	CASSAGGVKETQYF	TGTGCCAGCAGTGCCGGGGGTGTTAAAGAGACCCAGTACTTC
TRBV7-9	TRBJ2-7	few	TRBD2	CASSRSGRNDEQYF	TGTGCCAGCAGCAGGAGCGGGAGGAACGACGAGCAGTACTTC
TRBV4-2	TRBJ2-2	NA	NA	CASSQDVAANTGELFF	TGTGCCAGCAGCCAAGATGTAGCGGCGAACACCGGGGAGCTGTTTTTT
TRBV3-1	TRBJ2-1	NA	TRBD1	CASSQDRLGGYEQFF	TGTGCCAGCAGCCAGGACAGGCTTGGGGGCTATGAGCAGTTCTTC
TRBV10-3	TRBJ1-3	NA	NA	CAISHLETSGNTIYF	TGTGCCATCAGTCACTTGGAGACCTCTGGAAACACCATATATTTT
TRBV10-3	TRBJ2-6	few	NA	CAISEAPGANVLTF	TGTGCCATCAGTGAGGCCCCTGGGGCCAACGTCCTGACTTTC
TRBV5-1	TRBJ2-1	few	NA	CASSSQSDEQFF	TGCGCCAGCAGCTCGCAGAGCGATGAGCAGTTCTTC
TRBV6-1	TRBJ1-1	few	NA	CASSPQGWNTEAFF	TGTGCCAGCAGTCCACAGGGTTGGAACACTGAAGCTTTCTTT
TRBV4-2	TRBJ2-1	NA	NA	CASSRGELANEQFF	TGTGCCAGCAGCCGCGGCGAACTAGCCAATGAGCAGTTCTTC
TRBV20-1	TRBJ2-3	few	TRBD1	CSAEPGQGRTTRTDTQYF	TGCAGTGCTGAACCGGGACAGGGACGGACAACGCGCACAGATACGCAGTATTTT
TRBV5-1	TRBJ1-2	NA	NA	CASSLDMSAGLGGYTF	TGCGCCAGCAGCTTGGATATGTCGGCAGGGTTGGGCGGCTACACCTTC
TRBV25-1	TRBJ1-2	few	NA	CASSESGFNYGYTF	TGTGCCAGCAGTGAATCGGGGTTTAACTATGGCTACACCTTC
TRBV5-1	TRBJ2-6	few	TRBD2	CASNLLAGVASGANVLTF	TGCGCCAGCAACTTACTAGCGGGAGTAGCCTCTGGGGCCAACGTCCTGACTTTC
TRBV6-2/TRBV6-3	TRBJ2-5	few	NA	CASSYLTVMETQYF	TGTGCCAGCAGTTACCTGACAGTGATGGAGACCCAGTACTTC
TRBV20-1	TRBJ1-5	few	NA	CSARAEADSPQHF	TGCAGTGCTAGAGCAGAGGCGGATTCGCCCCAGCATTTT
TRBV11-1	TRBJ2-3	few	TRBD2	CASSQLAGPDTQYF	TGTGCCAGCAGCCAACTAGCGGGGCCAGATACGCAGTATTTT
TRBV12-3/TRBV12-4	TRBJ1-1	NA	NA	CASRPTAMNTEAFF	TGTGCCAGCAGGCCGACAGCCATGAACACTGAAGCTTTCTTT
TRBV28	TRBJ2-2	few	NA	CASRTATANTGELFF	TGTGCCAGCAGGACAGCGACTGCGAACACCGGGGAGCTGTTTTTT
TRBV3-1	TRBJ1-1	many	TRBD1	CASSLGQGALGAFF	TGTGCCAGCAGCCTCGGACAGGGGGCGTTAGGGGCTTTCTTT
TRBV20-1	TRBJ1-1	NA	NA	CSARDWGQPNCCF	TGCAGTGCTAGAGATTGGGGTCAGCCGAATTGTTGCTTT
TRBV6-1	TRBJ2-1	NA	NA	CASSDSLPGDKFNEQFF	TGTGCCAGCAGTGATTCACTCCCGGGAGACAAATTCAATGAGCAGTTCTTC
TRBV11-3	TRBJ2-1	few	NA	CASSLARDLEQFF	TGTGCCAGCTCCCTAGCAAGGGATCTTGAGCAGTTCTTC
TRBV18	TRBJ2-3	NA	NA	CASSAGTRDTQYF	TGTGCCAGCTCAGCCGGGACAAGAGATACGCAGTATTTT
TRBV4-2	TRBJ1-6	NA	NA	CASSQEFSGGGIAGSWNSPLHF	TGTGCCAGCAGCCAAGAGTTTTCGGGCGGGGGGATCGCGGGCTCCTGGAATTCACCCCTCCACTTT
TRBV3-1	TRBJ1-3	NA	TRBD1	CASSLGGLSSGNTIYF	TGTGCCAGCAGCCTAGGGGGCCTAAGCTCTGGAAACACCATATATTTT
TRBV24-1	TRBJ2-2	many	TRBD1	CATSLRQGRAGELFF	TGTGCCACCAGCCTCAGACAGGGACGGGCCGGGGAGCTGTTTTTT